This passage covers 2 T cell receptor beta chains from one sample sequenced in a study of metastatic and nonmetastatic thyroid tumors. Every patient was untreated before thyroid surgery. TCRdb used MiXCR to call clones anew from the PCR reads. This repertoire shows about 27,000 clones, about 16% found once; its top ten account for approximately 15%. Sequenced: blood. These receptors were collected from a male donor with papillary thyroid cancer or a benign thyroid nodule (not recorded which). Some clones in this sample may be carry-over from other donors' samples.

This clone has just a few counts. The missing conserved phenylalanine or tryptophan at the end of this CDR3 makes a read error likely. The DNA is left out, because the CDR3 cannot be placed on it with certainty; the CDR3 is given as TCRdb lists it. The genes are TRBV7-3 and TRBJ1-3; TRBD1 is taken as the D call from the table, unchecked against the DNA. Germline-derived CDR1 and CDR2 are SGHTA and FQGTGA. The CDR3 is 10 residues long, ends included. This chain's CDR3 is CASSLSPPGA.

Note on this clone: This may come from a read error, since a much larger clone is one base off. The V call is TRBV6-1, the J call TRBJ2-5; 8 bases match TRBD1. This CDR3 has 16 residues. Germline values: CDR1 MNHNS, CDR2 SASEGT. Trimming removed 6 bases from V and 5 bases from J; junction bases left unmatched: 14. The CDR3 region is CASSLATGQGVETQYF. DNA for the CDR3: TGTGCCAGCAGCCTTGCGACTGGACAGGGTGTCGAGACCCAGTACTTC.